This T cell receptor beta chain was identified during a study of blood T cell repertoires in COVID-19. Study-level background: T cells, B-cell-depleted T cells, or PBMCs supplied cDNA or gDNA.

Authors' data handling: Nucleated cell number was recorded as an estimate derived from reference gene primer amplification. Sequencing used immunoSEQ multiplex PCR; TCRdb keeps in-frame clones, though not all of them. For V, J and clone size, that table is used; D and trimming come from the DNA. The data show 68,000 or so clones, roughly 87% seen once. CDR3 size: 12 residues. Germline loops: CDR1 LNHDA, CDR2 SQIVND (reference sequence). V dropped 3 bases and J dropped 8 bases, with 5 bases sitting between them. Sequences were obtained from peripheral blood. The receptor comes from a man between 50 and 59 years old with COVID-19, enrolled during active disease. This chain joins TRBV19 and TRBJ1-6, with D unclear. DNA of the CDR3: TGTGCCAGTAGTATGAGGGATTCACCCCTCCACTTT. This codes for CASSMRDSPLHF.